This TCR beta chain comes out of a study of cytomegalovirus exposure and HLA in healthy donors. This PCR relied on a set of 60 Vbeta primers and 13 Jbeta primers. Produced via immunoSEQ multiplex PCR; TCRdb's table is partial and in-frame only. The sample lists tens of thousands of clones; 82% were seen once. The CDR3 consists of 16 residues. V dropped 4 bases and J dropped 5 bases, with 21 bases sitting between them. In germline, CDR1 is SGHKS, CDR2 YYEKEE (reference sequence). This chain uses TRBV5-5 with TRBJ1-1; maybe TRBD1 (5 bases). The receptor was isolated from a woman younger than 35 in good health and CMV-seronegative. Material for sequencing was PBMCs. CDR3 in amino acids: CASSPGAGRWSTEAFF. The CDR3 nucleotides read TGTGCCAGCAGCCCCGGCGCGGGGCGGTGGAGTACTGAAGCTTTCTTT.